Shown below are 21 T cell receptor beta chains from a single sample sequenced in a study of CD8+CD57+ T cells in acquired aplastic anemia. The template for TCR beta VDJ and CDR3 sequence profiling was genomic DNA. MiXCR was run by TCRdb on the reads, yielding one entry per CDR3 protein. This table has around 190,000 distinct CDR3 sequences, approximately 57% appearing once. The sample consisted of sorted CD4+, CD8+, or CD8+CD57+ T cells (not recorded which) from PBMCs. These receptors came from a human donor in good health.

This clonotype was seen ten or more times. This chain connects TRBV9 to TRBJ1-1; unclear D gene. Trimming stripped 3 bases from V and 6 bases from J, with 15 bases between. This CDR3 contains 14 residues. CDR1 and CDR2 (germline): SGDLS, YYNGEE. Written as DNA, the CDR3 is TGTGCCAGCAGCGACGGGCCCCAAACCCCTGAAGCTTTCTTT. Its translation is CASSDGPQTPEAFF.

V and J are TRBV12-3 or TRBV12-4 and TRBJ2-7; the D is unclear. Trimming removed 4 bases at V and 0 bases at J, with 13 bases between. This CDR3 is 15 amino acids long. The CDR3 loop reads CASSYRARISYEQYF. In nucleotides, the CDR3 is TGTGCCAGCAGTTATCGGGCACGGATCTCCTACGAGCAGTACTTC.

The V and J genes are TRBV19 and TRBJ2-2; 8 bases agree with TRBD1. This CDR3 has 15 amino acids. CDR1 and CDR2 (germline): LNHDA, SQIVND (reference sequence). Trimming at V came to 3 bases and at J to 3 bases, leaving 3 bases not matched to a gene. CDR3 DNA sequence: TGTGCCAGTAGTATGGGACAGGTAGACACCGGGGAGCTGTTTTTT. This translates into CASSMGQVDTGELFF. Filled out from reference TRBV19 and TRBJ2-2, the complete variable domain reads DGGITQSPKYLFRKEGQNVTLSCEQNLNHDAMYWYRQDPGQGLRLIYYSQIVNDFQKGDIAEGYSVSREKKESFPLTVTSAQKNPTAFYLCASSMGQVDTGELFFGEGSRLTVL.

CDR3 region: CASSSLADTDTQYF. The CDR3 coding sequence is TGTGCCAGCAGCTCCCTAGCGGACACAGATACGCAGTATTTT. The chain joins TRBV27 to TRBJ2-3, with 7 bases fitting TRBD2. Trimming cost V 6 bases and J 2 bases; bases outside gene matches: 5. The V gene's germline CDR1 is MNHEY and CDR2 SMNVEV (reference sequence). The CDR3 extends over 14 amino acids.

The chain recombines TRBV7-3 with TRBJ2-7, with a weak D call TRBD2 (7 bases). Trimming stripped 5 bases from V and 5 bases from J, with 19 bases between. The germline V gene has CDR1 SGHTA and CDR2 FQGTGA. This CDR3 contains 15 residues. The CDR3 DNA follows: TGTGCCAGCAGCCCCACCAACGGGGGGCAAGACGAGCAGTACTTC. The encoded protein is CASSPTNGGQDEQYF.

This clonotype came up many times. The rearrangement uses TRBV20-1 and TRBJ1-1, with D perhaps matching TRBD1 (5 bases). The CDR3 is made up of 11 amino acids. The V gene lost 3 bases and the J gene lost 11 bases, with 13 bases spanning the gap. Germline-derived CDR1 and CDR2 are DFQATT and SNEGSKA (reference sequence). The CDR3 loop is CSARDGGGAFF. The CDR3, as DNA: TGCAGTGCTAGGGACGGGGGAGGGGCTTTCTTT.

This clonotype has only a few counts. The rearrangement joins TRBV27 to TRBJ2-5; D is uncertain. Germline V gene lookup returns CDR1 MNHEY and CDR2 SMNVEV (reference sequence). V gave up 1 base and J gave up 5 bases, with 11 bases separating them. The CDR3 loop spans 14 amino acids. The CDR3 loop is CASSLYPTGETQYF. The DNA for the CDR3 is TGTGCCAGCAGTTTATACCCGACCGGGGAGACCCAGTACTTC.

This clonotype was detected only a few times. This chain links TRBV28 with TRBJ2-2; 7 bases agree with TRBD1. The V gene's germline CDR1 is MDHEN and CDR2 SYDVKM. Trimming at V came to 4 bases and at J to 1 base, leaving 0 bases not matched to a gene. The CDR3 loop spans 14 amino acids. CDR3 in amino acids: CASSWTGNTGELFF. The CDR3 DNA reads as TGTGCCAGCAGTTGGACAGGGAACACCGGGGAGCTGTTTTTT.

This clonotype was detected many times. The genes are TRBV4-2 and TRBJ2-2; 9 positions match TRBD2. The CDR3 length is 15 residues. Germline loops: CDR1 LGHNA, CDR2 YNFKEQ. Germline trimming cut 1 base from V and 5 bases from J; bases unmatched to any gene: 2. For the CDR3, the DNA is TGTGCCAGCAGCCAAGGAAGCGGGAGGACCGGGGAGCTGTTTTTT. This sequence encodes CASSQGSGRTGELFF.

Only a few counts were recorded for this clonotype. The chain recombines TRBV29-1 with TRBJ1-2; D perhaps matches TRBD1 (6 bases). Trimming left V 5 bases short and J 4 bases short, with 14 bases between. Germline CDR1 is SQVTM and CDR2 is ANQGSEA. This CDR3 spans 13 amino acids. In DNA form, the CDR3 reads TGCAGCGTTCAGGTGTTAGGGGGCTATGGCTACACCTTC. It specifies CSVQVLGGYGYTF. The complete variable domain, with remaining parts taken from reference TRBV29-1 and TRBJ1-2, reads SAVISQKPSRDICQRGTSLTIQCQVDSQVTMMFWYRQQPGQSLTLIATANQGSEATYESGFVIDKFPISRPNLTFSTLTVSNMSPEDSSIYLCSVQVLGGYGYTFGSGTRLTVV.

As DNA, the CDR3 is TGTGCCAGCAGCTTAATCGTGGGACAGGGCTACGAGCAGTACTTC. Translated: CASSLIVGQGYEQYF. V is TRBV7-9 and J is TRBJ2-7, with 9 bases aligning to TRBD1. Trimming took 2 bases from V and 3 from J; bases not matched to a gene: 5. Germline V gene data show CDR1 as SEHNR and CDR2 as FQNEAQ (reference sequence). This CDR3 has 15 residues.

At least ten counts were recorded for this clonotype. The V gene is TRBV5-8, the J gene TRBJ2-7, with a weak D call TRBD2 (5 bases). The CDR3 loop spans 15 amino acids. The V end lost 4 bases, the J end lost 3 bases, and 17 bases lay between the germline ends. Looked up from germline, CDR1 is SGHTS and CDR2 is YDEGEE. DNA of the CDR3: TGTGCCAGCAGCGGGGAAGGACTGAACAACTACGAGCAGTACTTC. It translates to CASSGEGLNNYEQYF.

This clonotype was observed a few times. The V call is TRBV20-1, the J call TRBJ1-1, with D perhaps TRBD1 (5 bases). V dropped 6 bases and J dropped 0 bases, with 14 bases sitting between them. From germline, CDR1 is DFQATT and CDR2 SNEGSKA (reference sequence). The CDR3 is 14 amino acids. CDR3 sequence reads: CSAAQGSLNTEAFF. The CDR3 DNA follows: TGCAGTGCCGCGCAGGGAAGTTTGAACACTGAAGCTTTCTTT.

At least ten counts were recorded for this clonotype. The chain combines TRBV10-3 with TRBJ2-2, with 9 nucleotides matching TRBD2. The V gene end was trimmed by 7 bases and the J gene end by 6 bases; junction bases not matched to a gene: 9. This CDR3 has 15 amino acids. Germline assignment: CDR1 ENHRY and CDR2 SYGVKD. The CDR3 here is CAINGAGGPPGELFF. CDR3 coding DNA: TGTGCCATCAATGGGGCGGGAGGGCCGCCCGGGGAGCTGTTTTTT.

This clonotype appeared once. J is TRBJ1-2 and V is TRBV2, with 7 nucleotides matching TRBD1. Looked up from germline, CDR1 is SNHLY and CDR2 is FYNNEI. The CDR3 has 13 amino acids. Losses at the gene ends were 6 bases for V and 10 bases for J; bases not matched to a gene: 11. The CDR3 bases are TGTGCCAGCAGCGTGACAGGGTTCGGAGACTACACCTTC. It specifies CASSVTGFGDYTF.

The chain employs TRBV10-1 and TRBJ1-1; 7 nucleotides match TRBD1. The germline gives CDR1 WNHNN, CDR2 SYGVQD (reference sequence). The V gene end was trimmed by 2 bases and the J gene end by 4 bases; junction bases not matched to a gene: 4. The CDR3 has 14 residues. CDR3: CASSEDRDSTEAFF. For the CDR3, the DNA is TGCGCCAGCAGTGAGGACAGGGATAGCACTGAAGCTTTCTTT.

The chain combines TRBV27 with TRBJ2-1, with TRBD2 matching over 7 bases. J lost 8 bases, V lost 0 bases, and 4 bases had no gene match. The V gene's germline CDR1 is MNHEY and CDR2 SMNVEV (reference sequence). CDR3 length: 14 amino acids. CDR3 DNA sequence: TGTGCCAGCAGTTTATCCCGGGGGGACTATGAGCAGTTCTTC. Protein sequence: CASSLSRGDYEQFF.

This clonotype occurred once. The V and J genes are TRBV20-1 and TRBJ1-1, with D maybe TRBD1 (5 bases). The V end lost 4 bases, the J end lost 4 bases, and 22 bases lay between the germline ends. CDR3 length: 16 residues. Germline V gene lookup returns CDR1 DFQATT and CDR2 SNEGSKA (reference sequence). The CDR3 here is CSAKTGLPDLGTEAFF. Written as DNA, the CDR3 is TGCAGTGCTAAAACGGGACTACCCGATCTAGGCACTGAAGCTTTCTTT.

This clonotype has at least ten counts. The chain uses TRBV27 and TRBJ2-5; D remains unclear. The CDR3 extends over 13 amino acids. V shed 2 bases and J shed 7 bases, with 11 bases lying between them. Germline V gene sequence: CDR1 MNHEY, CDR2 SMNVEV (reference sequence). CDR3 in amino acids: CASSLSTGGTQYF. CDR3 nucleotide sequence: TGTGCCAGCAGTTTAAGCACCGGCGGGACCCAGTACTTC.

Details on this clonotype: At one end, the junction sequence differs from germline, possibly due to a read error. This chain uses TRBV6-1 with TRBJ2-1; TRBD2 might be the D (5 bases). Germline CDR1 reads MNHNS; CDR2 reads SASEGT. The CDR3 covers 17 residues. CDR3 amino acids: CASSDITGIPSYNGQFF. The DNA of the CDR3 is TGTGCCAGCAGTGACATAACGGGAATTCCCTCCTACAATGGGCAGTTCTTC.

V is TRBV12-3 or TRBV12-4 and J is TRBJ2-3; 7 positions match TRBD1. CDR3 length equals 19 residues. The CDR3 bases are TGTGCTAGTGGTTTCGAGATAGGGACAGATAGAATGAGCACAGATACGCAGTATTTT. Translation gives CASGFEIGTDRMSTDTQYF.